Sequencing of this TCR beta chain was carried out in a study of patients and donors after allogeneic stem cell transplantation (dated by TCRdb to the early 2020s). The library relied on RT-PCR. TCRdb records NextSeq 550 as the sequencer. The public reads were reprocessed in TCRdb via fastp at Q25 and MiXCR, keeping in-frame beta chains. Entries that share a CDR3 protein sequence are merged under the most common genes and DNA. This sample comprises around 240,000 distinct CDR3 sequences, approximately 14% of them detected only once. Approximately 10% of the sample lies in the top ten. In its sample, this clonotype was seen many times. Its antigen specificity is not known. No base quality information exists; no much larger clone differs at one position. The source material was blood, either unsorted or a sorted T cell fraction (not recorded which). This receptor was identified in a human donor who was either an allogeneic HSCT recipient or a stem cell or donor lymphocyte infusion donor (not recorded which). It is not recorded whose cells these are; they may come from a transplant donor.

The CDR3 is CASSRGGGYNEQFF. The DNA is as follows: TGTGCCAGCAGTCGAGGAGGAGGGTACAATGAGCAGTTCTTC. In this chain, TRBV7-2 is recombined with TRBJ2-1; TRBD2 might be the D gene, on 6 matching bases. Deletion took 6 bases off V and 4 bases off J, with a span of 13 bases between the germline ends. The CDR3 goes from the cysteine to the phenylalanine over 14 residues. The only DNA kept is the CDR3, 42 bases in frame from the first base. CDR1 SGHTA and CDR2 FQGNSA were looked up in the germline V gene. With all but the CDR3 taken from the reference TRBV7-2 and TRBJ2-1 genes, the full variable domain is: GAGVSQSPSNKVTEKGKDVELRCDPISGHTALYWYRQSLGQGLEFLIYFQGNSAPDKSGLPSDRFSAERTGGSVSTLTIQRTQQEDSAVYLCASSRGGGYNEQFFGPGTRLTVL.